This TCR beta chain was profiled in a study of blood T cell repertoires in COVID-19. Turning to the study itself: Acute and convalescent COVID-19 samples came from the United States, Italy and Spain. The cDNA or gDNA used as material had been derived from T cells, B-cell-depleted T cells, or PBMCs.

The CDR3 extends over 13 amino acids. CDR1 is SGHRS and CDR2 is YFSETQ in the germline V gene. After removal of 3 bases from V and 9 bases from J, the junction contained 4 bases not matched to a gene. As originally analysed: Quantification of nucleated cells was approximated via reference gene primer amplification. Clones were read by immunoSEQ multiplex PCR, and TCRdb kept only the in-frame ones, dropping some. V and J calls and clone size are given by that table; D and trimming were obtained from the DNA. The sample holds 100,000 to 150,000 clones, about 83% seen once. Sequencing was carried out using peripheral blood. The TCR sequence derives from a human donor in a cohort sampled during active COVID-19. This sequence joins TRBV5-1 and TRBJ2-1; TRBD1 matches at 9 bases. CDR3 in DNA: TGCGCCAGCAGCTGGGGACAGGGTATTGAGCAGTTCTTC. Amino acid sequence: CASSWGQGIEQFF.